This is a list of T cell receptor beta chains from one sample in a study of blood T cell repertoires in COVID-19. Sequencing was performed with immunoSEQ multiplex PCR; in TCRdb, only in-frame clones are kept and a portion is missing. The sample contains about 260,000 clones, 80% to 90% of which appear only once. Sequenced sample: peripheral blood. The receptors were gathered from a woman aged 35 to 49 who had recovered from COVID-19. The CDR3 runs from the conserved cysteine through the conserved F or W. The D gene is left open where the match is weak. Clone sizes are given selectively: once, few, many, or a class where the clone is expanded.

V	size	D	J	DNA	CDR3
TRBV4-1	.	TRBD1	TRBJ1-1	TGCGCCAGCAGCCAAGGCCCGACAGGGGGGAGGGCTGAAGCTTTCTTT	CASSQGPTGGRAEAFF
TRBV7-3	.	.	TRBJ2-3	TGTGCCAGCAGCTTAGAGTACGAAGAGGATACGCAGTATTTT	CASSLEYEEDTQYF
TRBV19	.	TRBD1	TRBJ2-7	TGTGCCAGTAGGGATATTCACAGGGGATCCTACGAGCAGTACTTC	CASRDIHRGSYEQYF
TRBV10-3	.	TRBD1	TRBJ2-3	TGTGCCATCACTCGGACAGGGGCAGCAGATACGCAGTATTTT	CAITRTGAADTQYF
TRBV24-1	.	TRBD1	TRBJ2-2	TGTGCCACCAGTGATTCCCGACAGGGCTACACCGGGGAGCTGTTTTTT	CATSDSRQGYTGELFF
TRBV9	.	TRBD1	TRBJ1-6	TGTGCCAGCAGCGTAGACCCAGGGGGCTCCTATAATTCACCCCTCCACTTT	CASSVDPGGSYNSPLHF
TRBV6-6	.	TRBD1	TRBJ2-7	TGTGCCAGCACAGACCGGGACAGGAACGGTTACGAGCAGTACTTC	CASTDRDRNGYEQYF
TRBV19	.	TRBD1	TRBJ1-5	TGTGCCAGTAGTATTTTGGGGACAGGGGTGAATCAGCCCCAGCATTTT	CASSILGTGVNQPQHF
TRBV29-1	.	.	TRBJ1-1	TGCAGCGTTGAGTTACAGGAGAACACTGAAGCTTTCTTT	CSVELQENTEAFF
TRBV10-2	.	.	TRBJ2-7	TGCGCCAGCATTGCAGGGACCTACGAGCAGTACTTC	CASIAGTYEQYF
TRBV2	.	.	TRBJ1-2	TGTGCCAGCAGTGAAGCGCTTACAGGGTATCATGGCTACACCTTC	CASSEALTGYHGYTF
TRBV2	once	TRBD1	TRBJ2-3	TGTGCCAGCAGTGAAGCGCCGACAGGGGGCTTGGATACGCAGTATTTT	CASSEAPTGGLDTQYF
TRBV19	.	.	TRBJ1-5	TGTGCCAGTAGGGGGAGGGGGGCCCTGCATCAGCCCCAGCATTTT	CASRGRGALHQPQHF
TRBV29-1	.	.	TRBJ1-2	TGCAGCGTTGAAGAGCCAGGGGTGAACTATGGCTACACCTTC	CSVEEPGVNYGYTF
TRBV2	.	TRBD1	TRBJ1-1	TGTGCCGGAGGACAGGGGATCCCTGAAGCTTTCTTT	CAGGQGIPEAFF
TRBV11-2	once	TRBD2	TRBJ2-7	TGTGCCAGCAGCTTTAGCGGGGATTTCTACTACGAGCAGTACTTC	CASSFSGDFYYEQYF
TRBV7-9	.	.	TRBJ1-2	TGTGCCAGCAGCTTAGTAGGGGATGGCTACACCTTC	CASSLVGDGYTF
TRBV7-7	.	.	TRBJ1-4	TGTGCTAGCAGCCTACGGGGGACCGAGACAACTAATGAAAAACTGTTTTTT	CASSLRGTETTNEKLFF
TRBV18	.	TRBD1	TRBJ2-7	TGTGCCAGCTCACCTGGGACAGCAAGGAACGAGCAGTACTTC	CASSPGTARNEQYF
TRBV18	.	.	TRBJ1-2	TGTGCCAGCTCACCTGGATCAGGGGTGGAATATGGCTACACCTTC	CASSPGSGVEYGYTF
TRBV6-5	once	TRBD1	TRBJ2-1	TGTGCCAGCAGTTACCCGACAGGGATCTCCTACAATGAGCAGTTCTTC	CASSYPTGISYNEQFF
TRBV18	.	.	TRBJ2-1	TGTGCCAGCTCACCACTGGAGGGGACTCTATCCTACAATGAGCAGTTCTTC	CASSPLEGTLSYNEQFF
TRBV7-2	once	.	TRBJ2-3	TGTGCCAGCAACTTGCGGACTGGATCTCTCACAGATACGCAGTATTTT	CASNLRTGSLTDTQYF
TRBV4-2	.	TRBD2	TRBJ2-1	TGTGCCAGCAGCCTCCGAGGACTAGCGGGGGGATATTACCATGAGCAGTTCTTC	CASSLRGLAGGYYHEQFF
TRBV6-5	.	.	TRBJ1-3	TGTGCCAGCAGTTCCGACAGGTTTCCCGGAAACACCATATATTTT	CASSSDRFPGNTIYF
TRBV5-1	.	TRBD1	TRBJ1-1	TGCGCCAGCAGCGGCCGGACAGGGGGGACTGAAGCTTTCTTT	CASSGRTGGTEAFF
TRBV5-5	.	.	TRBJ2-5	TGTGCCAGCAGCGTAACTAGTCTCCGAGAGACCCAGTACTTC	CASSVTSLRETQYF
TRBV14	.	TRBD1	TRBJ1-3	TGTGCCAGCAGCCGGGGACAGCTCTCTGGAAACACCATATATTTT	CASSRGQLSGNTIYF
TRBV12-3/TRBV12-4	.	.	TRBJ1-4	TGTGCCAGCAGTGCTGGGGCGGATGAAAAACTGTTTTTT	CASSAGADEKLFF
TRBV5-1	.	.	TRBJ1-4	TGCGCCAGCAGCGCGGGGACAACTAATGAAAAACTGTTTTTT	CASSAGTTNEKLFF
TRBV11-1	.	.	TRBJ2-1	TGTGCCAGCAGCTTAGAGGGGCTCGGCAATGAGCAGTTCTTC	CASSLEGLGNEQFF
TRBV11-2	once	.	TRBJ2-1	TGTGCCAGCAGACCCGACTATGCCCCCTACAATGAGCAGTTCTTC	CASRPDYAPYNEQFF
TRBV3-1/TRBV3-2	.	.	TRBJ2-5	TGTGCCAGCAGCCAAGAGGTGGGGCGGGAGACCCAGTACTTC	CASSQEVGRETQYF
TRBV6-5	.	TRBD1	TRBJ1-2	TGTGCCAGCAGGCCGGGACAGGGGACGAATGGCTACACCTTC	CASRPGQGTNGYTF
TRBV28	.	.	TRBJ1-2	TGTGCCAGCGAGACTGTAGACTATGGCTACACCTTC	CASETVDYGYTF
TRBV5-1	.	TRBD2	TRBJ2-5	TGCGCCAGCAGCCTCGGGGCTCCGGGAGGGGAGACCCAGTACTTC	CASSLGAPGGETQYF
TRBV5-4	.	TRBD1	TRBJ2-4	TGTGCCAGCAGCGGCCAGGGGGAAAACATTCAGTACTTC	CASSGQGENIQYF
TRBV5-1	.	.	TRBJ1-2	TGCGCCAGCAGCCTCGGGACTGATGGCTACACCTTC	CASSLGTDGYTF
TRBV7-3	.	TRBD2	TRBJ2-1	TGTGCCAGCAGCCCCCGGCTAGCGGGGGGCAATGAGCAGTTCTTC	CASSPRLAGGNEQFF
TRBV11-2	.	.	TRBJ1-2	TGTGCCACCGTGGGGAGGGTACGGCATGGCTACACCTTC	CATVGRVRHGYTF
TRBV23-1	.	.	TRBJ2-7	TGCGCCAGCAGTCATCCGACAAGCTCCTACGAGCAGTACTTC	CASSHPTSSYEQYF
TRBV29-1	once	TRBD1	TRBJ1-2	TGCAGCGTTCCAAGGGGGACAGGGGGCGGCTACACCTTC	CSVPRGTGGGYTF
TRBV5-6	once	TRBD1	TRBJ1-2	TGTGCCAGCAGCCAGGACAGGATCTATGGCTACACCTTC	CASSQDRIYGYTF
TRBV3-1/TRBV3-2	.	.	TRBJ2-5	TGTGCCAGCAGAGGCACGGGGGACGAGACCCAGTACTTC	CASRGTGDETQYF
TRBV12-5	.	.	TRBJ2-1	TGTGCTAGTGGTTTTCGACCGGGGGCCTACAATGAGCAGTTCTTC	CASGFRPGAYNEQFF
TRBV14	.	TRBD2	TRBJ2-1	TGTGCCAGCAGCCACGGGACTAGCGGGGACTACAATGAGCAGTTCTTC	CASSHGTSGDYNEQFF
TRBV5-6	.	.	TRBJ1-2	TGTGCCAGCAGCTTGGCCATCCGGGGAGGCCCGGGCTACACCTTC	CASSLAIRGGPGYTF
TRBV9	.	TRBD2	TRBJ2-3	TGTGCCAGCAGCGTTCCACTAGCGGGGGCTAGCACAGATACGCAGTATTTT	CASSVPLAGASTDTQYF
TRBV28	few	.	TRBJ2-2	TGTGCCAGCAGCTACCTAGGGGGTTGGGACGACACCGGGGAGCTGTTTTTT	CASSYLGGWDDTGELFF
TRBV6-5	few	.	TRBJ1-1	TGTGCCAGCAGGGACTTGAGCACTGAAGCTTTCTTT	CASRDLSTEAFF
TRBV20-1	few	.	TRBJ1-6	TGCAGTGCCTTAATCCGGGACATCCACCACTTT	CSALIRDIHHF
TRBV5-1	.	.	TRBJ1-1	TGCGCCAGCAGCTTGGATTTAGAAACTGAAGCTTTCTTT	CASSLDLETEAFF
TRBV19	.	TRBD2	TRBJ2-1	TGTGCCAGTACCCCACTAGCGGCGTCTTTTAATGAGCAGTTCTTC	CASTPLAASFNEQFF
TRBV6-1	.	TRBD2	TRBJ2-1	TGTGCCAGCAGTGAGAAAGGTAGCGGGACCTACAATGAGCAGTTCTTC	CASSEKGSGTYNEQFF
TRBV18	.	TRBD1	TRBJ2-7	TGTGCCAGCTCACCAACGAGGGACAGGGGGGCCGAGCAGTACTTC	CASSPTRDRGAEQYF